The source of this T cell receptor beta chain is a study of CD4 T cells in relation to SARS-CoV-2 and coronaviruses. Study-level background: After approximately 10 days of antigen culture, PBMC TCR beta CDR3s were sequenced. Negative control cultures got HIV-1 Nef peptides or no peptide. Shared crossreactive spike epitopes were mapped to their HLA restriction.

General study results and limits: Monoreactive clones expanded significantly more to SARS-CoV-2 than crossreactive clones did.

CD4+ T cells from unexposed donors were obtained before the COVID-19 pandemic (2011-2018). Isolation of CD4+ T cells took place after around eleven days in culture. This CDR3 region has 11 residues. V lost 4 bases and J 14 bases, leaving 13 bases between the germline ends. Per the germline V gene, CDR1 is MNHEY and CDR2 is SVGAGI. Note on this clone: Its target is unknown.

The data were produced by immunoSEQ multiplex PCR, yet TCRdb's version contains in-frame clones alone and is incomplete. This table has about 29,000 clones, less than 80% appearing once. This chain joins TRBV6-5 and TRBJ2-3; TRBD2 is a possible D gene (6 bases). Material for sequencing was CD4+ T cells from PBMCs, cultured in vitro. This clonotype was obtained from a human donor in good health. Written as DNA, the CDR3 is TGTGCCAGCAGTTCTGGGACTCGGACGTATTTT. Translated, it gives CASSSGTRTYF.